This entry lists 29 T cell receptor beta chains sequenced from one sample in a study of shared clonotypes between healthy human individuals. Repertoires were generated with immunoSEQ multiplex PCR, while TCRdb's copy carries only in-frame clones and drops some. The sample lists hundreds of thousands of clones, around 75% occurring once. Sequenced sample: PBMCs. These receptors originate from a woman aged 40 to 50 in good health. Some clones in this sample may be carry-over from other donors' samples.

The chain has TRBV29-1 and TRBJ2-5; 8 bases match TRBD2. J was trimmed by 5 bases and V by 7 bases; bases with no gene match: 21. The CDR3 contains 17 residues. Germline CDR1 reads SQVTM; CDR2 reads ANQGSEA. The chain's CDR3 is CSGISLPGTRGRETQYF. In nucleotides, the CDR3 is TGCAGCGGAATATCTCTCCCCGGGACTAGGGGCAGGGAGACCCAGTACTTC.

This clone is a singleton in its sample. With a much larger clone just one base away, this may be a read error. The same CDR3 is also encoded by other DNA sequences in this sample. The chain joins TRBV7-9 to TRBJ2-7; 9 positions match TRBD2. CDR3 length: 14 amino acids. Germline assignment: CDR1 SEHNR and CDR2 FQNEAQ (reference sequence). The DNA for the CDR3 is TGCGCCAGCAGGCTTGGGACTAGCCAGCCCGAGCAGTACTTC. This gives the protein CASRLGTSQPEQYF. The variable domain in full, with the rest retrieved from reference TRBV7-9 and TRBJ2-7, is DTGVSQNPRHKITKRGQNVTFRCDPISEHNRLYWYRQTLGQGPEFLTYFQNEAQLEKSRLLSDRFSAERPKGSFSTLEIQRTEQGDSAMYLCASRLGTSQPEQYFGPGTRLTVT.

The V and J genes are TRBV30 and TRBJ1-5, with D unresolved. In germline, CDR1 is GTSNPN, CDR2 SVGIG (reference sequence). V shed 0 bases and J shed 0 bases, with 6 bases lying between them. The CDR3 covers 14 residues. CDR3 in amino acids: CAWSVGFSNQPQHF. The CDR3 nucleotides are TGTGCCTGGAGTGTAGGATTTAGCAATCAGCCCCAGCATTTT. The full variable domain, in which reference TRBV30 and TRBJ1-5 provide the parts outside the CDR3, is SQTIHQWPATLVQPVGSPLSLECTVEGTSNPNLYWYRQAAGRGLQLLFYSVGIGQISSEVPQNLSASRPQDRQFILSSKKLLLSDSGFYLCAWSVGFSNQPQHFGDGTRLSIL.

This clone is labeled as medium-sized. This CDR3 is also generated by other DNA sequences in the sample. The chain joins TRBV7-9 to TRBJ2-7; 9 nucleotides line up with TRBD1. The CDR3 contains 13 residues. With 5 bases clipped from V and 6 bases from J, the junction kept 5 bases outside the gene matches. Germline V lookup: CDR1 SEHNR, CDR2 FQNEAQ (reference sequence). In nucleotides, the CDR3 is TGTGCCAGCAGCAGGAGACAGGGGGGCGAGCAGTACTTC. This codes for CASSRRQGGEQYF. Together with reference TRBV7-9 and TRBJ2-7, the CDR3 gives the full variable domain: DTGVSQNPRHKITKRGQNVTFRCDPISEHNRLYWYRQTLGQGPEFLTYFQNEAQLEKSRLLSDRFSAERPKGSFSTLEIQRTEQGDSAMYLCASSRRQGGEQYFGPGTRLTVT.

The CDR3 DNA sequence: TGTGCCAGTAGTATAGACGGGACTAGCGGGAGCTCCTACGAGCAGTACTTC. Protein: CASSIDGTSGSSYEQYF. This chain links TRBV19 with TRBJ2-7; 14 nucleotides align to TRBD2. V lost 0 bases, J lost 0 bases, and 1 base stayed unmatched. The CDR3 runs to 17 residues. In germline, CDR1 is LNHDA, CDR2 SQIVND (reference sequence). The full variable domain, in which reference TRBV19 and TRBJ2-7 provide the parts outside the CDR3, is DGGITQSPKYLFRKEGQNVTLSCEQNLNHDAMYWYRQDPGQGLRLIYYSQIVNDFQKGDIAEGYSVSREKKESFPLTVTSAQKNPTAFYLCASSIDGTSGSSYEQYFGPGTRLTVT.

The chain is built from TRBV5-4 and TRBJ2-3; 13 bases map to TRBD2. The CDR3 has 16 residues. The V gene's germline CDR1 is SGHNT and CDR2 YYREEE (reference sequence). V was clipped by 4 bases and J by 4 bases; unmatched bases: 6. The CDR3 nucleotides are TGTGCCAGCAGCCTACTAGCGGGAGGGCCCGCAGATACGCAGTATTTT. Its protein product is CASSLLAGGPADTQYF.

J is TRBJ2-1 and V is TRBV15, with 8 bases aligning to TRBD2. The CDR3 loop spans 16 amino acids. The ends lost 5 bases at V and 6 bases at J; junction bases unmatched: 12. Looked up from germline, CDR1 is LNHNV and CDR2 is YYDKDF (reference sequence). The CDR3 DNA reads TGTGCCACCAGCGGACCCAGCGGGAGCGTGGCCAATGAGCAGTTCTTC. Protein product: CATSGPSGSVANEQFF.

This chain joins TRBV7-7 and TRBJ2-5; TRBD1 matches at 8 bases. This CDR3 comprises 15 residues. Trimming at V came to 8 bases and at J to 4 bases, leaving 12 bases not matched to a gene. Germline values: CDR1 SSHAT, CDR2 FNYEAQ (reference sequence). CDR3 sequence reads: CASQPGTGHLETQYF. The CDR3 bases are TGTGCCAGCCAACCAGGGACAGGTCACCTAGAGACCCAGTACTTC. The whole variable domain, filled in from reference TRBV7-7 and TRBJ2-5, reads GAGVSQSPRYKVTKRGQDVTLRCDPISSHATLYWYQQALGQGPEFLTYFNYEAQPDKSGLPSDRFSAERPEGSISTLTIQRTEQRDSAMYRCASQPGTGHLETQYFGPGTRLLVL.

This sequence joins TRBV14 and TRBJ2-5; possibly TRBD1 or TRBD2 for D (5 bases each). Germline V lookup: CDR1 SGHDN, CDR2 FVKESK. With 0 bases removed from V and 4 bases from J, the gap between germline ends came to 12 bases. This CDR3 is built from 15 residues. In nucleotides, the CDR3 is TGTGCCAGCAGCCAAGATGGGGGATACCGAGAGACCCAGTACTTC. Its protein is CASSQDGGYRETQYF.

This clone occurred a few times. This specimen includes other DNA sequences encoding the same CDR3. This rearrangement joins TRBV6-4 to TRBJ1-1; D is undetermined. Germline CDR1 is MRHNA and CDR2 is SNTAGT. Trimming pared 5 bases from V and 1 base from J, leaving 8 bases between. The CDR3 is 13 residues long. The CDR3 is CASSPGENTEAFF. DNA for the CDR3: TGTGCCAGCAGTCCAGGTGAGAACACTGAAGCTTTCTTT.

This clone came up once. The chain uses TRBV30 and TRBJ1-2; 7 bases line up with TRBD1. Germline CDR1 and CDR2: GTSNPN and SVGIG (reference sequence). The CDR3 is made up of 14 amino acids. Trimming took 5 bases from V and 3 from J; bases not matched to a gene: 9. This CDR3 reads CAWEQGVVHYGYTF. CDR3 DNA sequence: TGTGCCTGGGAGCAGGGGGTCGTGCACTATGGCTACACCTTC.

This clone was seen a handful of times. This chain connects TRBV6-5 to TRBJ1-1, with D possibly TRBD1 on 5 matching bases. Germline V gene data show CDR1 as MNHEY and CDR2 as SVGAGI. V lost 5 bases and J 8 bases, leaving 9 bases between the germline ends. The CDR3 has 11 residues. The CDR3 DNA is TGTGCCAGCAGTACCGGGACCGAAGCTTTCTTT. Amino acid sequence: CASSTGTEAFF.

CDR3 loop: CASSLRPLSSGANVLTF. CDR3 nucleotides: TGTGCCAGCAGCTTAAGGCCTCTGAGCTCTGGGGCCAACGTCCTGACTTTC. The rearrangement uses TRBV7-9 and TRBJ2-6, with no clear D. The CDR3 length is 17 residues. The ends were cut back, 2 bases at V and 0 bases at J, with 11 bases in the middle. Germline CDR1 SEHNR, CDR2 FQNEAQ (reference sequence).

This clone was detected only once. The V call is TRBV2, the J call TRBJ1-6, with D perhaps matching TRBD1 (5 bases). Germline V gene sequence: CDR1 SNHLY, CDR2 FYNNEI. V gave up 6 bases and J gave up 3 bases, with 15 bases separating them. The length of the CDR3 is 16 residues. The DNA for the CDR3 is TGTGCCAGCAGAAACAGGAAAATTAGCTATAATTCACCCCTCCACTTT. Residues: CASRNRKISYNSPLHF.

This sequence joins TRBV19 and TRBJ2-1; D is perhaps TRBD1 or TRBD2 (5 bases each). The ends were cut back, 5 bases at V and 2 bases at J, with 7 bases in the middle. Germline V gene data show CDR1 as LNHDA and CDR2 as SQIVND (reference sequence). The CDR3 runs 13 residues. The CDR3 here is CASSPGPYNEQFF. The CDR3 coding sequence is TGTGCCAGTAGTCCGGGACCCTACAATGAGCAGTTCTTC.

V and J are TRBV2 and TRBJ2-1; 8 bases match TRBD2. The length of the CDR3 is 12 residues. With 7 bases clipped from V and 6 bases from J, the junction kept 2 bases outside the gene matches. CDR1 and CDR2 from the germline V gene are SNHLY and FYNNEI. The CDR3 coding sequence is TGTGCCAGCACGGGACTAGTCAATGAGCAGTTCTTC. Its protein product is CASTGLVNEQFF. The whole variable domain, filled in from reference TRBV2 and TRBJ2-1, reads EPEVTQTPSHQVTQMGQEVILRCVPISNHLYFYWYRQILGQKVEFLVSFYNNEISEKSEIFDDQFSVERPDGSNFTLKIRSTKLEDSAMYFCASTGLVNEQFFGPGTRLTVL.

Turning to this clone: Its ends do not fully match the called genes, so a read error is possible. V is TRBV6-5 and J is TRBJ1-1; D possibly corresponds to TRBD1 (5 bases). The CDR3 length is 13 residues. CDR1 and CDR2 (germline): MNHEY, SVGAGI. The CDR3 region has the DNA TGCGCCAGCAGTGCCGGGGCGAACACTGAAGCTTTCTTT. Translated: CASSAGANTEAFF.

The CDR3 spells CASSRGGDGRVDEQYF. In DNA, the CDR3 is TGTGCCAGCAGCAGGGGGGGGGACGGGAGAGTGGACGAGCAGTACTTC. This chain uses TRBV4-2 with TRBJ2-7; D might be TRBD2 (7 bases). Germline V gives CDR1 LGHNA, CDR2 YNFKEQ. The CDR3 runs 16 residues. With 5 bases removed from V and 5 bases from J, the gap between germline ends came to 22 bases.

This chain's CDR3 is CASSETSGSLGETQYF. The CDR3 DNA reads as TGTGCCAGCAGTGAGACTAGCGGGAGTCTGGGAGAGACCCAGTACTTC. The chain combines TRBV6-1 with TRBJ2-5, with TRBD2 identical over 12 bases. The CDR3 covers 16 residues. The germline gives CDR1 MNHNS, CDR2 SASEGT. V dropped 3 bases and J dropped 4; count of bases not matched to a gene: 6.

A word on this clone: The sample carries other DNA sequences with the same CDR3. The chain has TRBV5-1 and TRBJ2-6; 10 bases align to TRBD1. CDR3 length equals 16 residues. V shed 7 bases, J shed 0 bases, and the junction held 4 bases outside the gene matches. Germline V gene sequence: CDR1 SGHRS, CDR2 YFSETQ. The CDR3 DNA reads TGCGCCAGCTCCTGGACAGGGGGCTCTGGGGCCAACGTCCTGACTTTC. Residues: CASSWTGGSGANVLTF.

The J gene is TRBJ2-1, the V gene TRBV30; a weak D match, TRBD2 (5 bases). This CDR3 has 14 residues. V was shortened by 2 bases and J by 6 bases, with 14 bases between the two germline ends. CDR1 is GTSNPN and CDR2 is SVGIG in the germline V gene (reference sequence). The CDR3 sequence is CAWSLWQRVNEQFF. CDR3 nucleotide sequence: TGTGCCTGGAGTCTTTGGCAGAGGGTCAATGAGCAGTTCTTC.

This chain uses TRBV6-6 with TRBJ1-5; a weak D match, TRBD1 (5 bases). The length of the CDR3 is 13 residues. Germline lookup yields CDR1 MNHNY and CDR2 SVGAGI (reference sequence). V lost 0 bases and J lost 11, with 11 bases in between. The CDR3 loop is CASSYSRTNAQHF. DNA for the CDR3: TGTGCCAGCAGTTACTCGCGGACAAATGCCCAGCATTTT.

The CDR3 DNA is TGCGCCAGCAGCTTGCGGGAGCACGGCAATGAGCAGTTCTTC. Translating gives CASSLREHGNEQFF. This sequence joins TRBV5-1 and TRBJ2-1; perhaps TRBD2 as D (6 bases). V was cut by 1 base and J by 6 bases, with 11 bases left in between. Germline V gives CDR1 SGHRS, CDR2 YFSETQ. The CDR3 has 14 amino acids.

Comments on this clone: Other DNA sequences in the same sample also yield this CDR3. CDR3 region: CASSRGRSYEQYF. As DNA, the CDR3 is TGTGCCAGCAGCCGGGGTCGAAGCTACGAGCAGTACTTC. V and J are TRBV28 and TRBJ2-7, with D tentatively TRBD2 (5 bases). The CDR3 consists of 13 residues. Germline loops: CDR1 MDHEN, CDR2 SYDVKM. Trimming removed 6 bases at V and 3 bases at J, with 12 bases between.

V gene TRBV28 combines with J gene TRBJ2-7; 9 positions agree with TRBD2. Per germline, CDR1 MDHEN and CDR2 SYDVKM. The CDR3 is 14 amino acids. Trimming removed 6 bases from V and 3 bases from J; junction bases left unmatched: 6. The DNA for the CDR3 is TGTGCCAGCAGGACTAGCGGAAGAAACTACGAGCAGTACTTC. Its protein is CASRTSGRNYEQYF.

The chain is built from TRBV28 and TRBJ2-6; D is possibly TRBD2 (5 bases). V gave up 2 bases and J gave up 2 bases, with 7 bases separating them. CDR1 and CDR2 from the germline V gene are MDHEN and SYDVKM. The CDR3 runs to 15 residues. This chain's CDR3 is CASSLRGAGANVLTF. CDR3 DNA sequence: TGTGCCAGCAGTTTACGGGGTGCTGGGGCCAACGTCCTGACTTTC.

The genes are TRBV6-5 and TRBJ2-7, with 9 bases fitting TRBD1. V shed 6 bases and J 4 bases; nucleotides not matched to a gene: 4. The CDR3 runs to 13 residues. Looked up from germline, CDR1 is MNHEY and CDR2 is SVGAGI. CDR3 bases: TGTGCCAGCAGCATGACAGGGGGGTACGAGCAGTACTTC. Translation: CASSMTGGYEQYF.

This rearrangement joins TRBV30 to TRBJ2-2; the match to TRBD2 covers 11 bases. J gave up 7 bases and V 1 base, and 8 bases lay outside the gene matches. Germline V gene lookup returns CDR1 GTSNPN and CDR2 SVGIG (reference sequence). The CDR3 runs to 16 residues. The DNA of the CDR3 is TGTGCCTGGAGTGCTTTAGCGGGAGGGCTCGGCGGGGAGCTGTTTTTT. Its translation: CAWSALAGGLGGELFF. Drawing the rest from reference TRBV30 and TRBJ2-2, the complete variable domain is SQTIHQWPATLVQPVGSPLSLECTVEGTSNPNLYWYRQAAGRGLQLLFYSVGIGQISSEVPQNLSASRPQDRQFILSSKKLLLSDSGFYLCAWSALAGGLGGELFFGEGSRLTVL.

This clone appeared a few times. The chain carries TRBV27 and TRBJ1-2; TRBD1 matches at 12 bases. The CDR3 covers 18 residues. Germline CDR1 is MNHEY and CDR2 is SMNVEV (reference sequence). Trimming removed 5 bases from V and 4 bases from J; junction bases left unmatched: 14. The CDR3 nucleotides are TGTGCCAGCAGTCCGTTTAGTTCGGGACAGGGGGCTGGCTATGGCTACACCTTC. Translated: CASSPFSSGQGAGYGYTF.